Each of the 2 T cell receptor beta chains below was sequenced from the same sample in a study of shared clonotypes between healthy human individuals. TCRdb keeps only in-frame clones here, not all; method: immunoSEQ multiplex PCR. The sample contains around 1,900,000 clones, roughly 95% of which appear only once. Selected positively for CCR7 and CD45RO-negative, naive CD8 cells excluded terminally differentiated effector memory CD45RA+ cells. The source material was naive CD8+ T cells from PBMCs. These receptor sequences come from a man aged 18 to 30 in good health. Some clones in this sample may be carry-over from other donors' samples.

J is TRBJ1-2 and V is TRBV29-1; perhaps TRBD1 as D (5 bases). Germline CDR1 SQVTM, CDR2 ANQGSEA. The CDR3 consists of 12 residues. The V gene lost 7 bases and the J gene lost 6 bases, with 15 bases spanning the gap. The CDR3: CSAPRGMNGYTF. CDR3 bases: TGCAGCGCTCCGCGGGGCATGAATGGCTACACCTTC.

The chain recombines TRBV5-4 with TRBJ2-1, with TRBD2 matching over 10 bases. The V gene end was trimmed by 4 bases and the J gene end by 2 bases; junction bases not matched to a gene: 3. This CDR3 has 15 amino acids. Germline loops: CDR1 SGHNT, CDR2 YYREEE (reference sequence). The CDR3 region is CASSLGTSAYNEQFF. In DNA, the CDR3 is TGTGCCAGCAGCCTAGGGACTAGCGCCTACAATGAGCAGTTCTTC. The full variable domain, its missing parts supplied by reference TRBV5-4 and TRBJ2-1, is ETGVTQSPTHLIKTRGQQVTLRCSSQSGHNTVSWYQQALGQGPQFIFQYYREEENGRGNFPPRFSGLQFPNYSSELNVNALELDDSALYLCASSLGTSAYNEQFFGPGTRLTVL.